Reported below is one TCR beta chain. An end of the junction does not agree with germline; a read error may underlie this. The data originate from a study of blood T cell repertoires in COVID-19. On the study more broadly: Spain, Italy and the United States supplied samples that represented acute and convalescent COVID-19. T cells, B-cell-depleted T cells, or PBMCs provided the cDNA or gDNA that served as material.

Under the authors' procedure: Counts of nucleated cells, estimated from reference gene primer amplification, were obtained. Clones were read by immunoSEQ multiplex PCR, and TCRdb kept only the in-frame ones, dropping some. Clonal size and the V and J genes are those of that table, whereas D and trimming came from the DNA. The sample has some 150,000 clones; around 90% are singletons. The CDR3 loop spans 15 amino acids. Germline CDR1 SGHTA, CDR2 FQGTGA. The TCR was taken from a woman aged 55-75 years with active or convalescent COVID-19. The V call is TRBV7-3, the J call TRBJ1-1; the D gene is possibly TRBD1 (6 bases). The specimen sequenced was peripheral blood. CDR3 sequence reads: CASSFTGTSNAEAFF. As DNA, the CDR3 is TGTGCCAGCAGCTTCACAGGGACGTCGAACGCTGAAGCTTTCTTT. Combining the CDR3 with reference TRBV7-3 and TRBJ1-1 gives the whole variable domain GAGVSQTPSNKVTEKGKYVELRCDPISGHTALYWYRQSLGQGPEFLIYFQGTGAADDSGLPNDRFFAVRPEGSVSTLKIQRTERGDSAVYLCASSFTGTSNAEAFFGQGTRLTVV.